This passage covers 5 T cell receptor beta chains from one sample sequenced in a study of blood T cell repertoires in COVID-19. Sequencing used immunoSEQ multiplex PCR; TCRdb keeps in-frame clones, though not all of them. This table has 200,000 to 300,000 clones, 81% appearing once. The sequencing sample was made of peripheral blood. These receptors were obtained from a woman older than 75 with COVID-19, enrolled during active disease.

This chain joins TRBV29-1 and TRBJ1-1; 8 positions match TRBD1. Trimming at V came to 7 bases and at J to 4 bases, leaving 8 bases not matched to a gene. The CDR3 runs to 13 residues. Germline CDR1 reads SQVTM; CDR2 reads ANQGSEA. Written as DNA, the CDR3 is TGCAGCGCTGGACAGGGCGGTAGCACTGAAGCTTTCTTT. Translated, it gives CSAGQGGSTEAFF.

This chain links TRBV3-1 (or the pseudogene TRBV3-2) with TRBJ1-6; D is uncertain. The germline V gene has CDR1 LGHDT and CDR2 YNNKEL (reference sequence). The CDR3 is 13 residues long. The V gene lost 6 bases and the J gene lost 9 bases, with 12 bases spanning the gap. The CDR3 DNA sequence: TGTGCCAGCAGTTCAGTCGGAGGTTCACCCCTCCACTTT. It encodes CASSSVGGSPLHF.

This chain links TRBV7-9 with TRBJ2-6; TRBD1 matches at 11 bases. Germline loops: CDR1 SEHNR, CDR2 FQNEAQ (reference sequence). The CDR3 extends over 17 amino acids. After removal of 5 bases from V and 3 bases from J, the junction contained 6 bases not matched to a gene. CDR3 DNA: TGTGCCAGCAGCCGACGGGACAGGGGGTATGGGGCCAACGTCCTGACTTTC. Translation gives CASSRRDRGYGANVLTF.

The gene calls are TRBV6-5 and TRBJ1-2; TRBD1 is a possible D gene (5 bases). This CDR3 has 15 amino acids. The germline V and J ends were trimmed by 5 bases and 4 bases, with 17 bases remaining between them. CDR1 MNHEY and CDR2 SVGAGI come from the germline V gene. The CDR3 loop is CASSPPEVGGYGYTF. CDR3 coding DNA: TGTGCCAGCAGTCCTCCGGAAGTGGGGGGCTATGGCTACACCTTC.

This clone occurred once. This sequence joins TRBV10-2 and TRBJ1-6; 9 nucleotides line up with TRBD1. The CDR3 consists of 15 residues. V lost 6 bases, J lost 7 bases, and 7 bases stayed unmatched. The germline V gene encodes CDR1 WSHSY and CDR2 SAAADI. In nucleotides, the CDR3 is TGCGCCAGCAGCGGACAGGGGTGGTTCAATTCACCCCTCCACTTT. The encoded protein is CASSGQGWFNSPLHF.